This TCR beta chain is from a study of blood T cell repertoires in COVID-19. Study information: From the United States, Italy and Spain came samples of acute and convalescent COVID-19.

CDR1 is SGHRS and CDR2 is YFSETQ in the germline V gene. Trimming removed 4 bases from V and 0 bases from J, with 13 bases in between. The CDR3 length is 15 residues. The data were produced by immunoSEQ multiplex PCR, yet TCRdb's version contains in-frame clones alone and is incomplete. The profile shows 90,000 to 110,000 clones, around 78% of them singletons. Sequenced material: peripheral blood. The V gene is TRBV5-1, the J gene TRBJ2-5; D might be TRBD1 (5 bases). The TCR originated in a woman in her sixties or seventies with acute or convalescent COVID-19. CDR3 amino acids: CASSNGQVYQETQYF. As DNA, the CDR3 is TGCGCCAGCAGCAACGGACAAGTGTACCAAGAGACCCAGTACTTC.